In its sample, the clone carrying this T cell receptor beta chain was seen a few times. Its antigen is as yet unknown. The sample comes from a study of T-cell memory formation after mild COVID-19. Study-level results: Contracting clones from day 15 to 85 had balanced CD4/CD8; later expanders favoured CD4+.

The CDR3 covers 15 residues. The V end was cut by 0 bases, the J end by 2 bases, with 11 bases between. Germline assignment: CDR1 SGHRS and CDR2 YFSETQ. TCRdb processed the 5' RACE reads anew with MiXCR; each CDR3 protein has one entry. Here the sample spans roughly 400,000 distinct CDR3 sequences, roughly 26% being singletons. The genes are TRBV5-1 and TRBJ2-5; TRBD1 is a possible D gene (5 bases). Sample: PBMCs or a T cell subset sorted from them (not recorded which). The receptor comes from an adult woman who had mild COVID-19 (a few samples of this study predate the infection). Cell type and time point are not known. In DNA, the CDR3 is TGCGCCAGCAGCTTGGTTTTAGACAGACAAGAGACCCAGTACTTC. The encoded protein is CASSLVLDRQETQYF.